A selection of T cell receptor beta chains follows, all from one sample in a study of metastatic and nonmetastatic thyroid tumors. MiXCR re-clonotyped the PCR reads for TCRdb. The data contain 25,000 to 30,000 clones, 15% to 20% of them singletons. Source material: blood. Receptors were obtained from a female donor with papillary thyroid cancer or a benign thyroid nodule (not recorded which). Some clones in this sample may be carry-over from other donors' samples. Each CDR3 is given with its conserved first and last residue. Each record gives: D gene, J gene, clone size, V gene, CDR3 DNA, CDR3 protein. D genes are given only for firm matches. The size entry is marked missing in some rows and otherwise reads once, few, many or a size class.

d_gene: TRBD2
j_gene: TRBJ2-7
abundance: many
v_gene: TRBV30
CDR3nt: TGTGCCTGGAGTGGCCAGCGGGGGGCTATCTACGAGCAGTACTTC
CDR3aa: CAWSGQRGAIYEQYF

d_gene: TRBD1
j_gene: TRBJ2-3
abundance: many
v_gene: TRBV7-2
CDR3nt: TGTGCCAGCAGCTTACGCCTAACAGGGGGCACGGGAGATACGCAGTATTTT
CDR3aa: CASSLRLTGGTGDTQYF

d_gene: -
j_gene: TRBJ1-5
abundance: few
v_gene: TRBV20-1
CDR3nt: TGCAGTGCGGAACAGGGATCTAATAGCCAGCCCCAGCATTTT
CDR3aa: CSAEQGSNSQPQHF

d_gene: TRBD1
j_gene: TRBJ1-2
abundance: -
v_gene: TRBV6-1
CDR3nt: TGTGCCGCGCAGAGGGGGCAGAACTATGGCTACACCTTC
CDR3aa: CAAQRGQNYGYTF

d_gene: -
j_gene: TRBJ2-3
abundance: many
v_gene: TRBV12-3/TRBV12-4
CDR3nt: TGTGCCAGCAGCCGGGACCAGAGCACAGATACGCAGTATTTT
CDR3aa: CASSRDQSTDTQYF

d_gene: TRBD2
j_gene: TRBJ2-3
abundance: many
v_gene: TRBV20-1
CDR3nt: TGCAGTGCGCCGGGACTAGCAATTAGAACAGATACGCAGTATTTT
CDR3aa: CSAPGLAIRTDTQYF

d_gene: TRBD1
j_gene: TRBJ1-1
abundance: few
v_gene: TRBV20-1
CDR3nt: TGCAGTGCCCTTACAGGGGGAACCACTGAAGCTTTCTTT
CDR3aa: CSALTGGTTEAFF

d_gene: -
j_gene: TRBJ1-4
abundance: many
v_gene: TRBV12-3/TRBV12-4
CDR3nt: TGTGCCAGCAGGGGCCGGAGAGAGGATGAAAAACTGTTTTTT
CDR3aa: CASRGRREDEKLFF

d_gene: -
j_gene: TRBJ2-3
abundance: few
v_gene: TRBV7-3
CDR3nt: TGTGCCAGCAGCTTAACGGGAAGCACAGATACGCAGTATTTT
CDR3aa: CASSLTGSTDTQYF

d_gene: TRBD1
j_gene: TRBJ2-3
abundance: many
v_gene: TRBV20-1
CDR3nt: TGCAGTGCGGGACAGGGTTTCACAGATATGCAGTATTTT
CDR3aa: CSAGQGFTDMQYF

d_gene: TRBD2
j_gene: TRBJ2-3
abundance: many
v_gene: TRBV10-3
CDR3nt: TGTGCCATCAGGCGGGGGGGAGCAGATACGCAGTATTTT
CDR3aa: CAIRRGGADTQYF

d_gene: -
j_gene: TRBJ1-2
abundance: few
v_gene: TRBV29-1
CDR3nt: TGCAGCGTTGAAGACGGAGAGTCTGGCTACACCTTC
CDR3aa: CSVEDGESGYTF

d_gene: TRBD1
j_gene: TRBJ1-4
abundance: few
v_gene: TRBV6-1
CDR3nt: TGTGTCAGCAGAAGGGACAGGACCTCAACTAATGAAAAACTGTTTTTT
CDR3aa: CVSRRDRTSTNEKLFF

d_gene: TRBD2
j_gene: TRBJ2-7
abundance: few
v_gene: TRBV10-3
CDR3nt: TGTGCCATCAGTGAGTCTGCCGGACTAGCGGGGGCCTACGAGCAGTACTTC
CDR3aa: CAISESAGLAGAYEQYF

d_gene: -
j_gene: TRBJ2-5
abundance: -
v_gene: TRBV5-1
CDR3nt: TGCGCCAGCAGCTGGTGGACCAAAGAAGAGACCCCGTACTTC
CDR3aa: CASSWWTKEETPYF

d_gene: -
j_gene: TRBJ2-4
abundance: many
v_gene: TRBV6-1
CDR3nt: TGTGCCAGCAGTGAATTCGCGGACATTCAGTACTTC
CDR3aa: CASSEFADIQYF

d_gene: -
j_gene: TRBJ1-1
abundance: many
v_gene: TRBV7-3
CDR3nt: TGTGCCAGCAGCCCCGGGGGGCCCACTGAAGCTTTCTTT
CDR3aa: CASSPGGPTEAFF

d_gene: -
j_gene: TRBJ2-2
abundance: many
v_gene: TRBV19
CDR3nt: TGTGCCAGCACCACCTGGGGAAGGGGCACCGGGGAGCTGTTTTTT
CDR3aa: CASTTWGRGTGELFF

d_gene: -
j_gene: TRBJ1-1
abundance: many
v_gene: TRBV27
CDR3nt: TGTGCCAGCAGTTACGACTCCCGGAACACTGAAGCTTTCTTT
CDR3aa: CASSYDSRNTEAFF

d_gene: -
j_gene: TRBJ1-1
abundance: many
v_gene: TRBV6-1
CDR3nt: TGTGCCAGCAGGGGGACGAACACTGAAGCTTTCTTT
CDR3aa: CASRGTNTEAFF

d_gene: -
j_gene: TRBJ1-2
abundance: -
v_gene: TRBV19
CDR3nt: TGTGCCAGTACCGACCGATTAAACTATGGCTACACCTTC
CDR3aa: CASTDRLNYGYTF

d_gene: -
j_gene: TRBJ1-1
abundance: -
v_gene: TRBV5-1
CDR3nt: TGCGCCAGCAGCTTGGCGGCGGGGGGCACTGAAGCTTTCTTT
CDR3aa: CASSLAAGGTEAFF

d_gene: -
j_gene: TRBJ1-6
abundance: medium-sized
v_gene: TRBV19
CDR3nt: TGTGCCAGTAGTATAGACGGGGTCTATAATTCACCCCTCCACTTT
CDR3aa: CASSIDGVYNSPLHF

d_gene: -
j_gene: TRBJ1-1
abundance: many
v_gene: TRBV5-1
CDR3nt: TGCGCCAGCAGCCCTCGGACAGCTGGAGCCTCAGGTCTGGAAGCTTTCTTT
CDR3aa: CASSPRTAGASGLEAFF

d_gene: -
j_gene: TRBJ2-1
abundance: -
v_gene: TRBV6-5
CDR3nt: TGTGCCAGCAGTTACTCGGGGGGGACAGGCCCCTTCAATGAGCAGTTCTTC
CDR3aa: CASSYSGGTGPFNEQFF

d_gene: -
j_gene: TRBJ1-4
abundance: many
v_gene: TRBV28
CDR3nt: TGTGCCAGCAGTTCCAGACGGGAAAAACTGTTTTTT
CDR3aa: CASSSRREKLFF

d_gene: -
j_gene: TRBJ2-5
abundance: many
v_gene: TRBV3-1
CDR3nt: TGTGCCAGCAGCCAAGCAGGCCAAGAGACCCAGTACTTC
CDR3aa: CASSQAGQETQYF

d_gene: TRBD1
j_gene: TRBJ2-5
abundance: many
v_gene: TRBV28
CDR3nt: TGTGCCAGCAGTTTTCGAGGGGGCCGTGAGACCCAGTACTTC
CDR3aa: CASSFRGGRETQYF

d_gene: -
j_gene: TRBJ2-5
abundance: many
v_gene: TRBV29-1
CDR3nt: TGCAGCGTTCAGGGCGCCCTGGGGGAGACCCAGTACTTC
CDR3aa: CSVQGALGETQYF

d_gene: -
j_gene: TRBJ1-2
abundance: few
v_gene: TRBV6-1
CDR3nt: TGTGCCAGCATCGGGAGAAATACAGTGGGCGGCGGCTACACCTTC
CDR3aa: CASIGRNTVGGGYTF

d_gene: TRBD1
j_gene: TRBJ1-6
abundance: -
v_gene: TRBV6-1
CDR3nt: TGTGCCAGCAGTGTACACAGGGGTAATTCACCCCTCCACTTT
CDR3aa: CASSVHRGNSPLHF

d_gene: TRBD2
j_gene: TRBJ2-3
abundance: many
v_gene: TRBV6-1
CDR3nt: TGTGCCAGCAGGCCCGGACTAGCTACAGATACGCAGTATTTT
CDR3aa: CASRPGLATDTQYF

d_gene: -
j_gene: TRBJ2-5
abundance: few
v_gene: TRBV5-1
CDR3nt: TGCGCCAGCAGTTCCGGGCAGGCCTCATCAACCTTTCAAGAGACCCAGTACTTC
CDR3aa: CASSSGQASSTFQETQYF

d_gene: -
j_gene: TRBJ2-1
abundance: -
v_gene: TRBV19
CDR3nt: TGTGCCTCTGGCGGATACAATGATCATTTCTTC
CDR3aa: CASGGYNDHFF

d_gene: -
j_gene: TRBJ2-7
abundance: -
v_gene: TRBV4-1
CDR3nt: TGCGCCAGCATCCCAAAGTGCTCCTACGAGCAGTACTTC
CDR3aa: CASIPKCSYEQYF

d_gene: -
j_gene: TRBJ2-4
abundance: many
v_gene: TRBV6-1
CDR3nt: TGTGCCAGCAGTGAATCCCAGGGCACTACGGCCAAAAACATTCAGTACTTC
CDR3aa: CASSESQGTTAKNIQYF

d_gene: -
j_gene: TRBJ2-5
abundance: many
v_gene: TRBV27
CDR3nt: TGTGCCAGCGGAAGGCCTTCAGAGACCCAGTACTTC
CDR3aa: CASGRPSETQYF

d_gene: -
j_gene: TRBJ2-5
abundance: many
v_gene: TRBV24-1
CDR3nt: TGTGCCACCGGTATAGGGGTCCCTCAACTTCGAGAGACCCAGTACTTC
CDR3aa: CATGIGVPQLRETQYF

d_gene: -
j_gene: TRBJ2-7
abundance: few
v_gene: TRBV19
CDR3nt: TGTGCCAGTAGTATAGATGGGACGACAATCAACTACGAGCAGTACTTC
CDR3aa: CASSIDGTTINYEQYF

d_gene: -
j_gene: TRBJ2-7
abundance: many
v_gene: TRBV14
CDR3nt: TGTGCCAGCAGCCGGTCAGGGTACGAGCAGTACTTC
CDR3aa: CASSRSGYEQYF

d_gene: -
j_gene: TRBJ2-7
abundance: medium-sized
v_gene: TRBV6-5
CDR3nt: TGTGCCAGCAGTTACTCGGACAGTTCCTACGAGCAGTACTTC
CDR3aa: CASSYSDSSYEQYF

d_gene: TRBD2
j_gene: TRBJ2-4
abundance: -
v_gene: TRBV12-3/TRBV12-4
CDR3nt: TGTGCCAGCAGTTTCCGGGGGGGCTGGGACATTCAGTACTTC
CDR3aa: CASSFRGGWDIQYF

d_gene: -
j_gene: TRBJ2-1
abundance: -
v_gene: TRBV24-1
CDR3nt: TGTGCCACGGGGCAGGGGTACAATGAGCAGTTCTTC
CDR3aa: CATGQGYNEQFF

d_gene: -
j_gene: TRBJ2-2
abundance: -
v_gene: TRBV7-9
CDR3nt: TGTGCCAGCAGCTTAAGGGGCACCGGGGAGCTGTTTTTT
CDR3aa: CASSLRGTGELFF

d_gene: -
j_gene: TRBJ1-2
abundance: medium-sized
v_gene: TRBV6-1
CDR3nt: TGTGCCAGCAGTGAAGCGCAATACAGGCTCAATGGCTACACCTTC
CDR3aa: CASSEAQYRLNGYTF

d_gene: -
j_gene: TRBJ2-1
abundance: many
v_gene: TRBV15
CDR3nt: TGTGCCACCAGCACCCGACAGGGAGGAAAAGATGAGCAGTTCTTC
CDR3aa: CATSTRQGGKDEQFF

d_gene: -
j_gene: TRBJ1-6
abundance: -
v_gene: TRBV4-1
CDR3nt: TGCGCCAGCAGCCAAGATTCCGGGGCCTCCTATAATTTATCCCTCCACTTT
CDR3aa: CASSQDSGASYNLSLHF

d_gene: TRBD2
j_gene: TRBJ2-7
abundance: many
v_gene: TRBV20-1
CDR3nt: TGCAGTGCCGAACTTACCGGGACTAGCGGGAACACCTACGAGCAGTACTTC
CDR3aa: CSAELTGTSGNTYEQYF

d_gene: TRBD1
j_gene: TRBJ1-1
abundance: many
v_gene: TRBV5-1
CDR3nt: TGCGCCAGCAGCTTGGAAGGGGGCCAGTCGAACACTGAAGCTTTCTTT
CDR3aa: CASSLEGGQSNTEAFF